This TCR beta chain came from a study of monozygotic twins with inflammatory bowel disease. Regarding the study as a whole: Researchers report that IBD patients shared fewer clonotypes with others than healthy twins, especially amid disease activity. Healthy co-twins showed greater TCRbeta diversity (inverse Simpson) than IBD patients.

CDR1 SGHAT and CDR2 FQNNGV come from the germline V gene. This CDR3 has 18 amino acids. Comments on this clonotype: The antigen remains undetermined.

TCRdb reprocessed the 5' RACE reads; each CDR3 protein has one entry and no DNA is given. In all, the sample yields some 450,000 distinct CDR3 sequences. The chain carries TRBV11-2 and TRBJ2-7; the TCRdb call, TRBD2, lacks DNA for checking. The TCR comes from a human donor with ulcerative colitis or Crohn's disease, or a healthy co-twin of an affected twin (not recorded which). The sequenced sample consisted of blood. CDR3 residues: CASSLLAGVAPSYYEQYF.